This T cell receptor (beta chain) was sequenced during a study of CD8 T cells in ankylosing spondylitis. Points from the study as a whole: Typical of ankylosing spondylitis blood, it appeared, was a TCR beta motif of 7 or 8 highly homologous variants. Disease-associated clonotypes exhibited CD8+ identity and were relatively infrequent in peripheral blood. Several of the motif variants were reported before in synovial fluid and blood from reactive arthritis. Disease-associated clones were reportedly significantly overrepresented in matched ankylosing spondylitis synovial fluid.

A note on this clonotype: Antigen unknown.

Quantitative 5'-RACE with molecular barcodes was used to make the TCR beta libraries. TCRdb processed the 5' RACE reads anew with MiXCR; each CDR3 protein has one entry. The sample has some 400,000 distinct CDR3 sequences, 20% to 25% seen once. The CDR3 sequence is 14 residues long. Germline CDR1 MNHEY, CDR2 SMNVEV (reference sequence). Losses at the gene ends were 7 bases for V and 1 base for J; bases not matched to a gene: 6. The sequencing sample was made of blood, either unsorted or a sorted T cell fraction (not recorded which). V gene TRBV27 combines with J gene TRBJ1-1, with 7 bases identical to TRBD1. The TCR originated in a male donor with ankylosing spondylitis. CDR3 loop: CASTRDRANTEAFF. In DNA form, the CDR3 reads TGTGCCAGCACTAGAGACAGGGCGAACACTGAAGCTTTCTTT.